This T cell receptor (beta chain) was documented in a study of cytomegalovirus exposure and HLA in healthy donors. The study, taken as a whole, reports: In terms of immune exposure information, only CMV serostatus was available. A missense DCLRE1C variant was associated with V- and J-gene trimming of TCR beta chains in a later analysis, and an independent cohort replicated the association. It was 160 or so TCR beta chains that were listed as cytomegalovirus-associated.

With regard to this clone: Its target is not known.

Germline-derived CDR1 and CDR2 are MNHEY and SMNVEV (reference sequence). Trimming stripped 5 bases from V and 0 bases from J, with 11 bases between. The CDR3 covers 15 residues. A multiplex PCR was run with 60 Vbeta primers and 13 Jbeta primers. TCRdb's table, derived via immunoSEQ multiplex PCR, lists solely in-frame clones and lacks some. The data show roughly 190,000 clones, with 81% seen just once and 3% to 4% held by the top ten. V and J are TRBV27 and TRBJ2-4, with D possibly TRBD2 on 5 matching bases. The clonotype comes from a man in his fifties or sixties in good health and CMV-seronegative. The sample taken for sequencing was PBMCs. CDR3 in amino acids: CASSTRGLAKNIQYF. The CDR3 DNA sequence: TGTGCCAGCAGTACCCGAGGGTTAGCCAAAAACATTCAGTACTTC.